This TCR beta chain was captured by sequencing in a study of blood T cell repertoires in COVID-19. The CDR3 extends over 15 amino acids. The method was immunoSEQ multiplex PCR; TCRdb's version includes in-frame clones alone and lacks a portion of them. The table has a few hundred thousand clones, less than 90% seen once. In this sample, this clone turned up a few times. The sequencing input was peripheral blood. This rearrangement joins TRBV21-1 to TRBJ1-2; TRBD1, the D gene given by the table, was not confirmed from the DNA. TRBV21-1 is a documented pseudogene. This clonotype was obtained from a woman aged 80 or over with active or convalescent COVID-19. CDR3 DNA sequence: TGTGCCAGCAGCAAAGGAAGGACAGGGTCCTATGGCTACACCTTC. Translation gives CASSKGRTGSYGYTF.